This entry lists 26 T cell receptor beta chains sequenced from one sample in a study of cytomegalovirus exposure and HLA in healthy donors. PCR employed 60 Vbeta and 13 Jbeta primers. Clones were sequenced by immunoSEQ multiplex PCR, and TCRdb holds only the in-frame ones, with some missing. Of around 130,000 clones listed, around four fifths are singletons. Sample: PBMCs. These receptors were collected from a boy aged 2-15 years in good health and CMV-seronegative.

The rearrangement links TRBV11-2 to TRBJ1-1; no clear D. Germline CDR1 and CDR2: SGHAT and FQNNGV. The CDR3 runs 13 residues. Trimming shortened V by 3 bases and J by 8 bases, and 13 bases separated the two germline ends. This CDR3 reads CASSLRDLGEAFF. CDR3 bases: TGTGCCAGCAGCTTGAGGGATTTAGGGGAAGCTTTCTTT. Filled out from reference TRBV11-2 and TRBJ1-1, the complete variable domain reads EAGVAQSPRYKIIEKRQSVAFWCNPISGHATLYWYQQILGQGPKLLIQFQNNGVVDDSQLPKDRFSAERLKGVDSTLKIQPAKLEDSAVYLCASSLRDLGEAFFGQGTRLTVV.

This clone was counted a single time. CDR3 DNA: TGCGCCAGCAGCCAAGTGCCCAGGGCGGATGAGCAGTTCTTC. This encodes CASSQVPRADEQFF. The chain is built from TRBV4-1 and TRBJ2-1; a weak D match, TRBD1 (5 bases). V gave up 1 base and J gave up 8 bases, with 12 bases separating them. Germline CDR1 and CDR2: MGHRA and YSYEKL. This CDR3 contains 14 residues.

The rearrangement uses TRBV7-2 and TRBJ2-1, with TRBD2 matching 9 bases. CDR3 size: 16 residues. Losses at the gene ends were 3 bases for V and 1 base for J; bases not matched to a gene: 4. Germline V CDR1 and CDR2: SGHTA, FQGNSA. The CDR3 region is CASSFSTSGSYNEQFF. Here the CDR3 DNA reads TGTGCCAGCAGCTTCTCGACTAGCGGTTCCTACAATGAGCAGTTCTTC.

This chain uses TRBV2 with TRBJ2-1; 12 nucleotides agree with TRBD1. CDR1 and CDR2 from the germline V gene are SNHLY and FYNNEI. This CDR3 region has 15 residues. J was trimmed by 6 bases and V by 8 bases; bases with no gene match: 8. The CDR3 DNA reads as TGTGCCAGCGGTGGGGACAGGGGGCTGGGCAATGAGCAGTTCTTC. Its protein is CASGGDRGLGNEQFF.

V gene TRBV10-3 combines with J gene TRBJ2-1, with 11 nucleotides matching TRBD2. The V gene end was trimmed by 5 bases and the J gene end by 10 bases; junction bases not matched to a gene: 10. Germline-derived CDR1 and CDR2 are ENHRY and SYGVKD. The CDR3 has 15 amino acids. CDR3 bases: TGTGCCATCAGTAGAACTAGCGGGGGTACTCGGGAGCAGTTCTTC. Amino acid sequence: CAISRTSGGTREQFF.

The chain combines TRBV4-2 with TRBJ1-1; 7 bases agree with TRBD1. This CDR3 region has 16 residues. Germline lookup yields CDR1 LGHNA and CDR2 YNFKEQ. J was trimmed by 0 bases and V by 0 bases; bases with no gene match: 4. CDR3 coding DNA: TGTGCCAGCAGCCAAGACCCCACAGGGGTGAACACTGAAGCTTTCTTT. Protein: CASSQDPTGVNTEAFF.

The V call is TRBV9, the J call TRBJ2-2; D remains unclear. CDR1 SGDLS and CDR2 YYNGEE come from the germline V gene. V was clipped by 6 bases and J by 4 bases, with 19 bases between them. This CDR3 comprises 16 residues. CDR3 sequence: CASTHHRTVPTGELFF. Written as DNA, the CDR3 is TGTGCCAGCACCCACCACAGAACAGTACCCACCGGGGAGCTGTTTTTT.

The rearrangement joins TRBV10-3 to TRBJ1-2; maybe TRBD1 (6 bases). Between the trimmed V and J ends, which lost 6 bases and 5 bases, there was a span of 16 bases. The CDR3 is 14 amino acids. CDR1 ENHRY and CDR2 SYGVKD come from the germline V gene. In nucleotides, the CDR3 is TGTGCCATCAGCAGGGGCCCCGACGGGTATGGCTACACCTTC. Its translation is CAISRGPDGYGYTF.

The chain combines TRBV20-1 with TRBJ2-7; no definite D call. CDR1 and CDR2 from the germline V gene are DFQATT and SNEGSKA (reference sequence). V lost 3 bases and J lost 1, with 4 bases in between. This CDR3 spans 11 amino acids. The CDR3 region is CSASGSYEQYV. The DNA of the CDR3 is TGCAGTGCTAGCGGGTCCTACGAGCAGTACGTC.

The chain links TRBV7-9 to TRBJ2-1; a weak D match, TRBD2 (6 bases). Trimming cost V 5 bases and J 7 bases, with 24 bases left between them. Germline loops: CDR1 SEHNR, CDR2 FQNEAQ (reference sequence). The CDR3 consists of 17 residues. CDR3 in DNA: TGTGCCAGCAGCCCGGGAGTAGGGAGCGGGCTGGAGAATGAGCAGTTCTTC. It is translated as CASSPGVGSGLENEQFF.

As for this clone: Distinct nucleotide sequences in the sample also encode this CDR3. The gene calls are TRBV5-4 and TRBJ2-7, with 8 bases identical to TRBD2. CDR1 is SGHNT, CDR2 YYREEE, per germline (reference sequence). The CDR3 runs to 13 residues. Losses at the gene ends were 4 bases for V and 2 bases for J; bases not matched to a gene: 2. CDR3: CASSLRGAYEQYF. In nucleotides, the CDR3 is TGTGCCAGCAGCCTGCGGGGGGCCTACGAGCAGTACTTC.

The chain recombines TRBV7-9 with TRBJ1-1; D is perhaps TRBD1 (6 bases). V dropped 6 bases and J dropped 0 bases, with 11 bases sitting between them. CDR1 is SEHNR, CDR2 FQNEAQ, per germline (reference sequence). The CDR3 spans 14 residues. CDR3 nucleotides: TGTGCCAGCAGTACAGGGTTGGTGAACACTGAAGCTTTCTTT. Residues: CASSTGLVNTEAFF.

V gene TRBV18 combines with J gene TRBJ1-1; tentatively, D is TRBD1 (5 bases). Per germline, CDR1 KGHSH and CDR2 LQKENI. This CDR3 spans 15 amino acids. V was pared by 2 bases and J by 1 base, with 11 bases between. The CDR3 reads CASSPGGNSNTEAFF. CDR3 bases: TGTGCCAGCTCACCAGGGGGGAACTCGAACACTGAAGCTTTCTTT.

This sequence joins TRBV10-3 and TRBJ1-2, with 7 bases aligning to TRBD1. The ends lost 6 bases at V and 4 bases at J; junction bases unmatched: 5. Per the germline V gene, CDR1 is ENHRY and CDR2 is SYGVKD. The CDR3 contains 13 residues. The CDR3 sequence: CAISGTDPYGYTF. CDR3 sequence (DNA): TGTGCCATCAGCGGGACAGACCCCTATGGCTACACCTTC.

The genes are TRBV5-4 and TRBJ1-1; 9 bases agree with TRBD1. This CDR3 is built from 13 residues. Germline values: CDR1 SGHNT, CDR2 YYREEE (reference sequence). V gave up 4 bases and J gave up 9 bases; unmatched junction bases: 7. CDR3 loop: CASSPGQGPKAFF. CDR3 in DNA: TGTGCCAGCAGCCCCGGACAGGGGCCAAAAGCTTTCTTT.

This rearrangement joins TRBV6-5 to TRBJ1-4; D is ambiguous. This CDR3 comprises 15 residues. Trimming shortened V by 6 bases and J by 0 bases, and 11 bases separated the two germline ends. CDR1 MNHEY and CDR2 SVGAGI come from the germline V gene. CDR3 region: CASRRDGATNEKLFF. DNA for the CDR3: TGTGCCAGCAGGAGGGATGGGGCAACTAATGAAAAACTGTTTTTT.

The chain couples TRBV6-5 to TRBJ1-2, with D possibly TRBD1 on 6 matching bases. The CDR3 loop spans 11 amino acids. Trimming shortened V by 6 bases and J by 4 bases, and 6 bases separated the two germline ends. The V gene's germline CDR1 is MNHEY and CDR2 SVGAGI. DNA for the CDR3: TGTGCCAGCAGGGACAGCTATGGCTACACCTTC. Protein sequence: CASRDSYGYTF.

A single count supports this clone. The CDR3 region is CASSLGLNTEAFF. CDR3 DNA: TGTGCCAGCAGCTTGGGCCTGAACACTGAAGCTTTCTTT. The rearrangement uses TRBV11-2 and TRBJ1-1; no reliable D call. Germline loops: CDR1 SGHAT, CDR2 FQNNGV. The CDR3 spans 13 residues. V lost 3 bases and J lost 0, with 5 bases in between. Full variable domain (rest looked up from reference TRBV11-2 and TRBJ1-1): EAGVAQSPRYKIIEKRQSVAFWCNPISGHATLYWYQQILGQGPKLLIQFQNNGVVDDSQLPKDRFSAERLKGVDSTLKIQPAKLEDSAVYLCASSLGLNTEAFFGQGTRLTVV.

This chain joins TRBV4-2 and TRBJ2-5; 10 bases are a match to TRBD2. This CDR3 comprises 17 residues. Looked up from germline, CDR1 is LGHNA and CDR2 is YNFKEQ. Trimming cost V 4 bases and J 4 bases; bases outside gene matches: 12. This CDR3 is CASSRRAGGPDRETQYF. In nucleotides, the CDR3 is TGTGCCAGCAGCCGACGAGCGGGAGGGCCGGATCGAGAGACCCAGTACTTC.

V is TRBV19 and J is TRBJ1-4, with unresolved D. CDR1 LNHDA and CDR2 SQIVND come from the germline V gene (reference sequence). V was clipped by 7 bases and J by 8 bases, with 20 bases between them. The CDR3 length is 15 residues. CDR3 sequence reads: CASTLLAGSKEKLFF. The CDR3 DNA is TGTGCCAGTACCCTTTTGGCGGGTAGTAAGGAAAAACTGTTTTTT.

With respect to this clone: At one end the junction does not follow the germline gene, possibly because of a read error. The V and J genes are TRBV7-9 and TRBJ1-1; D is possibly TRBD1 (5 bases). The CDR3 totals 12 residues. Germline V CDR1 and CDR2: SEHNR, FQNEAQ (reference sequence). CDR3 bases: TGTTCCAGCAGCTTCGTCAGGGCTGAAGCTTTCTTT. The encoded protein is CSSSFVRAEAFF. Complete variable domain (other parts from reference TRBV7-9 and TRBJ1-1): DTGVSQNPRHKITKRGQNVTFRCDPISEHNRLYWYRQTLGQGPEFLTYFQNEAQLEKSRLLSDRFSAERPKGSFSTLEIQRTEQGDSAMYLCSSSFVRAEAFFGQGTRLTVV.

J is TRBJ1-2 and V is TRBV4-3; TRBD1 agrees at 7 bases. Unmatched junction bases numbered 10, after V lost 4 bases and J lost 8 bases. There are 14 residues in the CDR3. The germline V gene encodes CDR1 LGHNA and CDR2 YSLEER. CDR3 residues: CASSRPGTAKGYTF. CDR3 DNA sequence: TGCGCCAGCAGCCGTCCCGGGACAGCAAAGGGCTACACCTTC.

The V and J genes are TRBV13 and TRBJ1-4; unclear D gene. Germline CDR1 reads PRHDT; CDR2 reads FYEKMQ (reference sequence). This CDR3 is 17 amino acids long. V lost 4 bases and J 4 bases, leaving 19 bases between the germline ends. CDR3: CASSSRFRGILNEKLFF. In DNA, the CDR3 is TGTGCCAGCAGCTCGAGGTTTCGCGGCATCCTTAATGAAAAACTGTTTTTT.

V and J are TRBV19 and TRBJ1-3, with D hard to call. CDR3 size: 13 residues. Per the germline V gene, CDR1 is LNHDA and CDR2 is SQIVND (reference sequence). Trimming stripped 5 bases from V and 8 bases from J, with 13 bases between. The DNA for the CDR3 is TGTGCCAGTAGTCTTGGTGACGGGGACACCATATATTTT. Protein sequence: CASSLGDGDTIYF.

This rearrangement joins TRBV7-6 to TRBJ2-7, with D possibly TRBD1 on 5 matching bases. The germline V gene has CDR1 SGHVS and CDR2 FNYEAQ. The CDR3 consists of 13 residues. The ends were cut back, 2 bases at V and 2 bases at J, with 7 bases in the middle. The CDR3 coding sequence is TGTGCCAGCAGCTTACACAGGACCTACGAGCAGTACTTC. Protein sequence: CASSLHRTYEQYF.

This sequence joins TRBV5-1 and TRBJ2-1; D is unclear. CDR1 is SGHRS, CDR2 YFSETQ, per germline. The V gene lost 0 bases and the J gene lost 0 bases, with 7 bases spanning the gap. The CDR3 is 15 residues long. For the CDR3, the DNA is TGCGCCAGCAGCTTGGGCCCGAGCTCCTACAATGAGCAGTTCTTC. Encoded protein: CASSLGPSSYNEQFF.